A selection of T cell receptor beta chains follows, all from one sample in a study of Ad26.COV2.S vaccination and SARS-CoV-2 variants. Using immunoSEQ multiplex PCR, the repertoire was profiled, and TCRdb retains in-frame clones only, with some absent. Of hundreds of thousands of clones listed, over 75% are singletons. This material consisted of peripheral blood, taken in a trial of Ad26.COV2.S vaccine versus placebo. These receptors originate from a person between 18 and 60 years old who received the Ad26.COV2.S COVID-19 vaccine or a placebo. The conserved cysteine and the conserved F or W are not part of the CDR3 here.

>TRBV2|TRBJ2-1
ASTWGLYNEQF
>TRBV5-5|TRBJ2-7
ASSDPGGALSLNYEQY
>TRBV29-1|TRBJ2-5
SVVPLQGTVTETQY
>TRBV7-2|TRBJ1-2
ASSVTGYGYT
>TRBV11-2|TRBJ1-2
ASSLVQGMGYGYT
>TRBV7-2|TRBJ1-3
ASSTGQGGNTIY
>TRBV28|TRBJ2-1
ASSHQLAGGLYNEQF
>TRBV10-3|TRBJ1-1
AITEELNTEAF
>TRBV6-5|TRBJ2-7
ASTVTGLAGQQY
>TRBV30|TRBJ1-4
AWTSGTGNEKLF
>TRBV27|TRBJ2-7
ASSHPTRDRGYEQY
>TRBV29-1|TRBJ1-2
SVERTMDRGDYGYT
>TRBV18|TRBJ2-5
ASSPFSEETQY
>TRBV4-1|TRBJ2-1
ASSNGLAQKDYEQF
>TRBV6-1|TRBJ1-5
ASSVIRTASNQPQH
>TRBV6-1|TRBJ2-7
ASSEVGAASYEQY
>TRBV6-5|TRBJ1-3
ASSPDRAKDTIY
>TRBV3-1/TRBV3-2|TRBJ2-1
ASSQDSGGAPNEQF
>TRBV3-1/TRBV3-2|TRBJ1-5
ASSQGQGILSNQPQH
>TRBV11-2|TRBJ2-1
ASSRKDEQF
>TRBV7-2|TRBJ2-2
ASSLVTTQGGELF
>TRBV14|TRBJ2-3
ASSPQAISSTDTQY
>TRBV6-2/TRBV6-3|TRBJ1-5
ASSYTGGQQPQH
>TRBV5-6|TRBJ1-6
ASSLLGTNSPLH
>TRBV4-3|TRBJ2-3
ASSQELAGDSDTQY
>TRBV27|TRBJ2-7
ASSLAGGPGREQY
>TRBV5-1|TRBJ2-5
ASSLGAAGQTQY
>TRBV3-1/TRBV3-2|TRBJ2-7
ASSSTGWTSERYEQY
>TRBV27|TRBJ2-7
ASSLAGAYEQY
>TRBV29-1|TRBJ1-1
SVLGEMNTEAF
>TRBV4-3|TRBJ1-2
ASSQDLGTQNYGYT
>TRBV19|TRBJ1-5
ASRTDSPGGPQH
>TRBV5-1|TRBJ2-7
ASSSNRDEQY